These 7 T cell receptor beta chains were all obtained from the same sample, sequenced in a study of blood T cell repertoires in COVID-19. The table came from immunoSEQ multiplex PCR; TCRdb's copy has only in-frame clones and leaves some out. The data show 130,000 to 150,000 clones, around nine tenths seen once. Specimen: peripheral blood. The receptors derive from a woman between 50 and 59 years old with acute or convalescent COVID-19.

The rearrangement uses TRBV18 and TRBJ2-5, with no clear D. Trimming pared 3 bases from V and 5 bases from J, leaving 10 bases between. The germline gives CDR1 KGHSH, CDR2 LQKENI. The CDR3 contains 13 residues. Here the CDR3 reads CASSPPVLETQYF. The CDR3, as DNA: TGTGCCAGCTCACCCCCGGTTCTGGAGACCCAGTACTTC.

V gene TRBV10-3 combines with J gene TRBJ2-5; 16 nucleotides agree with TRBD2. Germline values: CDR1 ENHRY, CDR2 SYGVKD. This CDR3 region has 18 residues. The ends lost 3 bases at V and 5 bases at J; junction bases unmatched: 9. Written as DNA, the CDR3 is TGTGCCATCAGTGACACCGGGACTAGCGGGGGGGCCGGGGAGACCCAGTACTTC. It translates to CAISDTGTSGGAGETQYF.

This chain connects TRBV19 to TRBJ1-1; TRBD1 agrees at 10 bases. The CDR3 loop spans 15 amino acids. The germline CDR1 and CDR2 sequences are LNHDA and SQIVND (reference sequence). Trimming cost V 6 bases and J 0 bases; bases outside gene matches: 4. The CDR3 sequence: CASSPGQGMNTEAFF. The CDR3, as DNA: TGTGCCAGTAGCCCGGGACAGGGGATGAACACTGAAGCTTTCTTT.

The chain employs TRBV12-3 or TRBV12-4 and TRBJ1-5, with D possibly being TRBD1 (5 bases). Trimming took off 5 bases at V and 5 bases at J, with 10 bases between the two ends. This CDR3 has 13 amino acids. CDR3 in DNA: TGTGCCAGCAGTCTGACAGCTTATCAGCCCCAGCATTTT. Encoded protein: CASSLTAYQPQHF.

The chain joins TRBV19 to TRBJ1-6; D gene unclear. Germline CDR1 and CDR2: LNHDA and SQIVND (reference sequence). V was cut by 2 bases and J by 8 bases, with 4 bases left in between. CDR3 length: 12 amino acids. The CDR3 here is CASSISDSPLHF. Written as DNA, the CDR3 is TGTGCCAGTAGTATATCAGATTCACCCCTCCACTTT.

This clone has just one count. The CDR3 DNA follows: TGTGCCAGCAGCTTAGACCCCGGCGGGGAAGAGACCCAGTACTTC. As protein: CASSLDPGGEETQYF. V is TRBV11-2 and J is TRBJ2-5; D perhaps matches TRBD2 (6 bases). Germline V gene data show CDR1 as SGHAT and CDR2 as FQNNGV. This CDR3 spans 15 amino acids. V dropped 0 bases and J dropped 3 bases, with 11 bases sitting between them.

This clone came up once. The rearrangement uses TRBV5-1 and TRBJ2-3, with D possibly being TRBD2 (6 bases). Between the trimmed V and J ends, which lost 4 bases and 2 bases, there was a span of 11 bases. CDR3 size: 14 residues. The germline V gene has CDR1 SGHRS and CDR2 YFSETQ. Here the CDR3 reads CASSGGAITDTQYF. CDR3 nucleotide sequence: TGCGCCAGCAGCGGAGGGGCTATCACAGATACGCAGTATTTT.